This TCR beta chain was sequenced during a study of OX40 agonist ivuxolimab in advanced cancers. Germline assignment: CDR1 MGHRA and CDR2 YSYEKL. Trimming cost V 0 bases and J 7 bases, with 16 bases left between them. There are 15 residues in the CDR3. Sequencing used immunoSEQ multiplex PCR; TCRdb keeps in-frame clones, though not all of them. Of approximately 90,000 clones listed, roughly 89% are singletons. This sequence joins TRBV4-1 and TRBJ2-7, with D perhaps given as TRBD1 or TRBD2 (5 bases each). This receptor was identified in an adult with an advanced solid tumor such as melanoma, head and neck, liver or kidney cancer. The specimen was CD4+ or CD8+ T cells sorted from blood, collected in a trial of the OX40 agonist ivuxolimab. As DNA, the CDR3 is TGCGCCAGCAGCCAAGAATTGGGACCTCCTGGGGAGCAGTACTTC. Its protein product is CASSQELGPPGEQYF.